One TCR beta chain is described in this entry. The sample holds a few counts of this clone. Its specific antigen is unknown. No base-level quality is on record; no much larger clone is a single base apart. Receptors were amplified or captured by the immunoSEQ multiplex PCR assay. For the multiplex PCR, a mixture combining 60 forward primers for TCR Vbeta segments and 13 reverse primers for TCR Jbeta segments was used. Amplification of the CDR3 region of rearranged TCR beta genes was performed with a multiplex PCR assay on genomic DNA. The Illumina HiSeq System was used to sequence the amplified TCR beta libraries as 87-base-pair reads. Per the source publication's procedure: In a later analysis, 77 million or so unique TCR beta chains were counted across the approximately 640 repertoires, and roughly 10 million of these chains were shared by at least two donors. Raw reads were error-corrected and collapsed into unique sequences with a nearest-neighbor algorithm that merged closely related sequences to remove PCR and sequencing errors. CDR3 sequences were aligned to IMGT reference sequences to assign V, D and J gene segments. For a sequence to be retained, at least a six-nucleotide match to both a V gene segment and a J gene segment was required. Rearrangements were called productive when the CDR3 lacked stop codons and stayed in frame with V and J; all others were non-productive. Following IMGT convention, CDR3 was defined as the stretch from the second conserved V-encoded cysteine up to the conserved J-encoded phenylalanine. Sequences without an unambiguous match to a single V gene segment were excluded from the earlier analysis of about 600 of the donors. An earlier analysis of a few hundred of the donors called V segments functional above 56.7% productive rearrangements and segregating when the between-donor standard deviation exceeded 5%. A statistical classification framework was developed to diagnose cytomegalovirus status using the catalog of TCR beta chain sequences. In a later analysis, TCR nucleotide sequences were compared against IMGT/GENE-DB human TR gene sequences so that V and J genes could be assigned. The TCRdist pipeline was used in a later analysis to assign CDR3 sequences and most-parsimonious VDJ recombination scenarios. In a later analysis, each TCR beta chain was defined by its CDR3 amino acid sequence together with its V-gene family, and reads without a unique V-gene family were excluded. A later analysis removed roughly 590 highly shared, low-generation-probability nucleotide sequences to deal with suspected cross-contamination and a sequencing artifact. For each public chain, a later analysis derived a clonal expansion index from normalized ranks of inferred template counts within each repertoire. In a later analysis, generation probabilities were computed using a VDJ recombination model fitted to out-of-frame rearrangements, and the results were checked against IGoR. In a later analysis, hypergeometric tests were used to score TCR-TCR, TCR-HLA and TCR-CMV co-occurrence, with a repertoire-size bias correction applied to TCR pairs. False discovery rates were estimated in a later analysis by permuting HLA or CMV assignments 20 times. In a later analysis, co-occurring TCRs were grouped using DBSCAN, and TCRdist sequence similarity was added for clustering within HLA-allele-positive subsets. Co-occurrence clustering excluded repertoires with fewer than 30,000 or more than 120,000 public chains, plus five with anomalous nucleotide sharing. TCRdb took this table from immuneACCESS and kept in-frame rearrangements with V and J called. Such tables lack part of the clones; where checked against another copy, unresolved V genes explain under half of the gap, and the rest is unexplained. V and J calls and clone size are copied from that table; D and trimming were computed from the DNA. The sample data list 160,000 or so clones, and less than 85% of these were observed just once. Clones ranked in the top ten supply around 5.4% of the sample.

The CDR3 runs 16 residues from the cysteine to the phenylalanine. Left in the record is the CDR3 DNA by itself, 48 bases read in frame from the first base. V has 5 bases trimmed and J has 6 bases trimmed; junction bases matching no gene number 15. Per the germline V gene, SGHTA is the CDR1 and FQGNSA is the CDR2. The cohort was made up of roughly 670 healthy bone marrow donors. At the time of sampling, every cohort member was nominally healthy, though immune exposures that went unrecorded were likely present. The donor was CMV seronegative and was included in the group of about 350 seronegative cohort members. Each donor provided a peripheral blood sample, and peripheral blood mononuclear cells were used for TCR beta sequencing. Genomic DNA was extracted from the blood cell samples with the Qiagen DNeasy Blood Extraction Kit. The data stem from a study of cytomegalovirus exposure and HLA in healthy donors (dated by TCRdb to about 2017). Notes on the research overall: In an earlier analysis of several hundred of the donors, around 290 Gb of sequence data and 90 million to 130 million unique TCR beta sequences from 150 million to 200 million T cells were reported. In addition to the first cohort of 650 to 800 subjects, a separate validation cohort of 130 or so different subjects was used. Around 320 gigabases of sequencing data and approximately 84 million unique TCR sequences were included in an early release covering around 600 HLA-typed donors. Among the roughly 400 genotyped donors, more than 70% belonged to the genetic ancestry cluster associated with self-reported Caucasian donors. All discovery cohort repertoires had been generated using a single sequencing platform. The study combined high-throughput TCR immunosequencing, statistical association of individual TCRs with disease status, and machine learning to predict cytomegalovirus infection status. Across 300 to 400 genotyped donors of the cohort, an average of about 240,000 unique TCR beta nucleotide sequences per donor were sequenced, and roughly a sixth of those sequences were non-productive. A later genetic analysis took genome-wide SNP genotypes for about three fifths of the 666 donors and used that subset as a discovery cohort. To decide whether each TCR beta V gene segment behaved as functional or pseudogenic, an earlier analysis of approximately 590 of the donors relied on high-throughput TCR beta sequencing. The study was designed to test whether signatures of past pathogen exposure could be identified by cataloging public T cell receptors. The number of donors typed differed by locus, with about 629-640 for A, B, C, DRB1 and DQB1, approximately 500 for DQA1, 600 to 610 for DPA1, and 400 to 490 for DPB1. Four or five DR-DQ haplotypes were treated as single units for association and clustering because of strong linkage in the cohort. The T cell repertoires of under 750 subjects were profiled by immunosequencing and related to cytomegalovirus serostatus. Donor age, sex, ethnicity and CMV serostatus were compiled alongside the repertoire data. HLA typing included class I and class II loci at four-digit resolution. A later analysis re-examined previously published TCR beta repertoires from 610 or so donors and added high-resolution HLA genotyping to investigate patterns of TCR occurrence. Rather than using new phenotypic data, the later analysis identified candidate immune exposures from TCR beta sequences and from how often those sequences occurred across donors. Here is what the overall study found, with its caveats: Most TCR sequences were seen in very few donors, while some public TCRs were found in many individuals. A later analysis found that HLA-associated TCR beta chains were more clonally expanded and had lower generation probabilities than equally common non-associated chains. According to a later analysis, parvovirus B19, influenza, CMV and Epstein-Barr virus appeared linked to several top co-occurrence clusters. The authors suggested that the approach could potentially be generalized to other disease states and immunological phenotypes. For the cohort, immune exposure information was limited to CMV serostatus. Only TCR beta chains were sequenced in this cohort, and the absence of alpha or paired-chain data limited detectable features. The earlier analysis of approximately 540 of the donors excluded 15 to 20 rarely observed V segments, including chromosome 9 orphons, because counts were too low. Because the 87-base-pair reads could not distinguish some IMGT-functional V segments, including TRBV6-2 and TRBV6-3, those segments were excluded. Because HLA typing was unavailable for some donors at each locus, only the typed subset was used in association tests. When HLA alleles, especially DR and DQ, strongly co-occurred, TCR associations were difficult to assign to individual alleles. A later genetic analysis reported fewer N-insertions in productive TCRs among donors in an Asian-associated ancestry cluster than the approximately 700-donor mean. In vitro tests confirmed that a few of the cytomegalovirus-associated TCR beta chains recognize cytomegalovirus antigens. Cytomegalovirus status was reported to be diagnosed by the classifier with high specificity and sensitivity in both the original and validation cohorts. A later analysis associated 15,000 to 20,000 TCR beta sequences with specific HLA alleles at a false discovery rate of 0.05. A later genetic analysis associated a missense DCLRE1C variant with V-gene and J-gene trimming of TCR beta chains, and an independent cohort replicated the association. The study gave a list of around 170 TCR beta chains associated with cytomegalovirus. The presence/absence analyses assumed that sequencing depth was roughly uniform across donors, and that assumption may not be true. An earlier analysis of 587 of the donors showed that most TCR beta V segments appeared in productive rearrangements either about 87% or about 30% of the time, which broadly matched IMGT annotations. In a later analysis, the rate of TCR association differed among HLA loci, with DRB1 alleles having the most associated TCRs and HLA-C alleles having the fewest. Correlated functional status among segregating V segments might reflect linkage disequilibrium, but an unknown experimental factor could not be ruled out. Most CMV-associated TCR beta chains appeared to be HLA-restricted in a later analysis, and the HLA associations seemed to be driven largely by CMV exposure. A further reported finding was that TCR beta sequences accurately predicted the HLA-A and HLA-B alleles for most subjects in the first cohort. A cluster of highly shared sequence variants was judged likely to be a technical artifact of the sequencing pipeline.

The source is a man aged 40-49 years in good health and CMV-seronegative. Sequencing was done on a sample of PBMCs. This sequence uses TRBV7-2 and TRBJ1-1; a stretch of 7 junction bases matches TRBD1. The DNA sequence follows: TGTGCCAGCAGCCGTTACCCGGGACAGCTCCCTTCTGAAGCTTTCTTT. Its coded protein is CASSRYPGQLPSEAFF.